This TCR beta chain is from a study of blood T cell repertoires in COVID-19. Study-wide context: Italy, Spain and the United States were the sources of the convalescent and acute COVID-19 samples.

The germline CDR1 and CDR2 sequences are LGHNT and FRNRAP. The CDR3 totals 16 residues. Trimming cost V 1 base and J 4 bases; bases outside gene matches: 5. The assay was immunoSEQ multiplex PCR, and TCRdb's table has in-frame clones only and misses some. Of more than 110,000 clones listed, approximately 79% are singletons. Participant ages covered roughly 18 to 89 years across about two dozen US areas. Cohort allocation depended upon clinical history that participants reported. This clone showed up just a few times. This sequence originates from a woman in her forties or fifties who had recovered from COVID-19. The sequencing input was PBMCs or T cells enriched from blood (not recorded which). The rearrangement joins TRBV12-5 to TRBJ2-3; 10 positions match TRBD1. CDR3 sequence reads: CASGLGTGGRPDTQYF. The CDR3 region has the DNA TGTGCTAGTGGTTTGGGGACAGGGGGTCGTCCAGATACGCAGTATTTT.